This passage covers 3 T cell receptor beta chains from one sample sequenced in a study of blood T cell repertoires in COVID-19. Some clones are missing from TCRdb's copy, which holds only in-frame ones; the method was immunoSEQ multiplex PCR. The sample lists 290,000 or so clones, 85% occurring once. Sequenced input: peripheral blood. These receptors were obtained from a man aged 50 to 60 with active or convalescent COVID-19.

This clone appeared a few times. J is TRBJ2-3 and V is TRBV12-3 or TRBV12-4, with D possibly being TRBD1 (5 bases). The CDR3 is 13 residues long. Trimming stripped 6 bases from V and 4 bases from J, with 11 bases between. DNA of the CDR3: TGTGCCAGCAGACAGGTTGGGGCAGATACGCAGTATTTT. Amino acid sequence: CASRQVGADTQYF.

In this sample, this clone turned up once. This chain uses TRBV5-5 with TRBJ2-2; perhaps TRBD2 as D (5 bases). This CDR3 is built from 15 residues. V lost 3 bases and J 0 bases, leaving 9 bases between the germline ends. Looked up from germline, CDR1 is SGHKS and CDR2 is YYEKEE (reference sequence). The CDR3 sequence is CASSWTPANTGELFF. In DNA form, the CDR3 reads TGTGCCAGCAGCTGGACTCCTGCGAACACCGGGGAGCTGTTTTTT.

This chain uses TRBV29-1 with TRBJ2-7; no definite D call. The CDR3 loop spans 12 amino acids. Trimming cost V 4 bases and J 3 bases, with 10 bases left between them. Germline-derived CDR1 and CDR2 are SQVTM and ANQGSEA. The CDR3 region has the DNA TGCAGCGTTGGGTCTAGAAGCTACGAGCAGTACTTC. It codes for CSVGSRSYEQYF.